This T cell receptor (beta chain) was obtained from a study of blood T cells in healthy people across ages (dated by TCRdb to the mid-2010s). In terms of the full investigation: In model experiments, template switching captured about one uniquely barcoded TCR beta cDNA molecule for every two T cells. To track age-related changes in TCR beta repertoire diversity, the study relied on deep sequencing normalized with unique cDNA molecular identifiers. The donors were split into four age groups: young (average 16 years), middle-aged (39), aged (more than 60) and long-lived (under 90). To avoid experimental bias, donors of different ages were spread randomly across the sequencing lanes. For two donors (one aged 18 to 30 and one aged 80 or older), the study analyzed two additional independent replicas of 1 million unique cDNA reads from the same blood draw. Here is what the overall study found, with its caveats: As age increased, observed TCR beta diversity per million T cells dropped in a roughly linear way, and a significant reduction was already evident by age 40. Compared with the aged group, the long-lived group had more naive CD4+ T cells, fewer expanded clones and increased TCR diversity, suggesting age selection. Estimates of total diversity from one million sequenced T cells were regarded as lower bounds and underestimates. Bulk unsorted PBMC profiling prevented conclusive comparison of naive and antigen-experienced compartments. A strong correlation was found between observed TCR beta diversity and the percentage of naive T cells measured by flow cytometry. Donor CMV infection status was unknown, potentially confounding age-related changes in expanded clonotypes.

The 39 donors, aged roughly 6 to 90 years, were systemically healthy Caucasian individuals from Russia. About 9.8 milliliters of peripheral blood were drawn from each donor into EDTA-treated Vacutainer tubes. Ficoll-Paque density-gradient centrifugation was used to isolate PBMCs, with at least 6.5 million per sample. Total RNA was extracted from PBMCs with Trizol reagent, with at least 5 micrograms obtained per sample. Naive CD45RAhigh/CD27high T cell percentages were measured by flow cytometry on a PBMC aliquot from every donor. Receptor amplification or capture employed 5' RACE. Sequencing was performed on an Illumina HiSeq 2500. The second PCR ran for about 7 to 11 cycles and used a J-beta primer mix along with a sample-barcoded 5' primer. A unique molecular identifier was introduced onto each TCR beta cDNA molecule by a template-switch 5' adaptor carrying 12 random nucleotides. Each sample yielded at least 3 million CDR3-containing paired-end reads. The Mint cDNA synthesis kit, primed by a TRBC-specific oligonucleotide, was used to synthesize first-strand cDNA from all RNA. Following uracil-DNA glycosylase treatment, a first 18-cycle PCR with universal primers M1SS and BC2_uni_R was performed on all cDNA. On the authors' methods: For normalization, 1 million high-quality reads were randomly selected from each sample, with every read carrying a distinct molecular identifier. Instead of being binned into consensus sequences, reads with shared molecular identifiers were discarded. CDR3 identification, clonotype clustering and error correction used MiTCR with a Q25 quality threshold and the strictest error-elimination algorithm. A nonparametric unseen species model using Euler transformation provided a lower-bound estimate of total TCR beta diversity. TCRdb reran the public reads through fastp at Q25 and MiXCR, keeping productive beta chains. Every distinct CDR3 protein forms one entry, paired with its most common genes and DNA. TCRdb, rather than the study authors, made the V and J calls. The sample table contains fewer than 900,000 distinct CDR3 sequences; only one count was recorded for about 37% of them. The biggest ten clones account for roughly 13% of the sample.

This clonotype was seen more than once but under ten times. Its antigen is unknown. Base qualities were left out, and no much larger clone turns up one base away. Taken from cysteine to phenylalanine, the CDR3 has 14 residues. Only CDR3 DNA remains: 42 bases, in frame from the first base. Reading the germline V gene (reference sequence) gives CDR1 GTSNPN and CDR2 SVGIG. Deletion took 5 bases off V and 6 bases off J, with a span of 20 bases between the germline ends. The material sequenced was blood. The TCR was taken from a man aged 18 to 29 in good health. The rearrangement joined TRBV30 to TRBJ2-7, and possibly TRBD2, on 6 matching bases. The nucleotide sequence is TGTGCCTGGGCCTTAGGGACTGGGTTAGGCGAGCAGTACTTC. Its product reads: CAWALGTGLGEQYF.